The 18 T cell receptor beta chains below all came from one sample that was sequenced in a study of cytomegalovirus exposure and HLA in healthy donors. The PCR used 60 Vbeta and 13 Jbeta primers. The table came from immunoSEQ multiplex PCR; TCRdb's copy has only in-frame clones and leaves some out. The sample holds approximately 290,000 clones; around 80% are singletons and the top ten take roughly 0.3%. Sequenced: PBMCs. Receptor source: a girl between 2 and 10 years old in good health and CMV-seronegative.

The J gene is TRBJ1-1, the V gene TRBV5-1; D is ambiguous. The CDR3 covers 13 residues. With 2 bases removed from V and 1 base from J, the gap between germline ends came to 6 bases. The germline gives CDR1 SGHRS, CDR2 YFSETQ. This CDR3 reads CASSFQENTEAFF. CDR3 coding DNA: TGCGCCAGCAGCTTTCAGGAGAACACTGAAGCTTTCTTT.

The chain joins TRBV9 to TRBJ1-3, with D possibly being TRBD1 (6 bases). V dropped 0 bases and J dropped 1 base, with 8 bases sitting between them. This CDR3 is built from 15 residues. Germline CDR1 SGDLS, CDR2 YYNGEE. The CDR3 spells CASSVEGTSGNTIYF. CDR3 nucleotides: TGTGCCAGCAGCGTAGAAGGGACATCTGGAAACACCATATATTTT. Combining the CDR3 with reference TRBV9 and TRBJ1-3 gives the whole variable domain DSGVTQTPKHLITATGQRVTLRCSPRSGDLSVYWYQQSLDQGLQFLIQYYNGEERAKGNILERFSAQQFPDLHSELNLSSLELGDSALYFCASSVEGTSGNTIYFGEGSWLTVV.

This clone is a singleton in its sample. The CDR3 DNA reads TGCGCCAGCAGCCACGGGAGAAGAACACCCCGCCTTAATGAAAAACTGTTTTTT. Its translation: CASSHGRRTPRLNEKLFF. This rearrangement joins TRBV4-1 to TRBJ1-4; D is ambiguous. The V and J ends lost 3 bases and 4 bases respectively, with 21 bases between them. The CDR3 extends over 18 amino acids. Germline CDR1 and CDR2: MGHRA and YSYEKL.

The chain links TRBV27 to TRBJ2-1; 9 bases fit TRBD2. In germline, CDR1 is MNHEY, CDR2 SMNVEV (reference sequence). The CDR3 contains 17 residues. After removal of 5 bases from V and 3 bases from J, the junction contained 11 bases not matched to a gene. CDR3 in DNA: TGTGCCAGCAGTCCCTCCCTTAGCGGGAGTCTCTACAATGAGCAGTTCTTC. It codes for CASSPSLSGSLYNEQFF.

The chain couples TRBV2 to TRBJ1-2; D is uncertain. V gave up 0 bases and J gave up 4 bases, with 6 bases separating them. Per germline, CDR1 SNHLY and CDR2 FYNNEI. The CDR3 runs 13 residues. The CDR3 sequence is CASSEALSYGYTF. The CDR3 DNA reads TGTGCCAGCAGTGAAGCCCTCAGCTATGGCTACACCTTC. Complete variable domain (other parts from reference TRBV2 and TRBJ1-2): EPEVTQTPSHQVTQMGQEVILRCVPISNHLYFYWYRQILGQKVEFLVSFYNNEISEKSEIFDDQFSVERPDGSNFTLKIRSTKLEDSAMYFCASSEALSYGYTFGSGTRLTVV.

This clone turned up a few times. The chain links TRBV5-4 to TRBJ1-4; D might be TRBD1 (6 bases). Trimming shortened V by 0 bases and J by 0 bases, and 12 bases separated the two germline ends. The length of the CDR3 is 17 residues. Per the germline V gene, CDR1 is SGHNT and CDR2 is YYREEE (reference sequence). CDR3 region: CASSLARGSATNEKLFF. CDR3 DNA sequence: TGTGCCAGCAGCTTGGCCAGGGGCTCGGCAACTAATGAAAAACTGTTTTTT.

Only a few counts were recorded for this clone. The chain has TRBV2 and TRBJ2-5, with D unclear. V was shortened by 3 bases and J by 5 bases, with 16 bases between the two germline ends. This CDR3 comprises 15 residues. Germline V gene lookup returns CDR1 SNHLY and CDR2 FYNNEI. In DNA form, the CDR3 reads TGTGCCAGCAGTGAGCCGAAATTTACATGGGAGACCCAGTACTTC. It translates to CASSEPKFTWETQYF.

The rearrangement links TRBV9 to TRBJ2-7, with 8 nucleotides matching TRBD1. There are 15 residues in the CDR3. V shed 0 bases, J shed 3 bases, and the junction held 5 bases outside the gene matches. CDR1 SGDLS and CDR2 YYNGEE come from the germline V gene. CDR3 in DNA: TGTGCCAGCAGCGTAGCGGCAGGGGGCTTCTACGAGCAGTACTTC. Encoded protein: CASSVAAGGFYEQYF.

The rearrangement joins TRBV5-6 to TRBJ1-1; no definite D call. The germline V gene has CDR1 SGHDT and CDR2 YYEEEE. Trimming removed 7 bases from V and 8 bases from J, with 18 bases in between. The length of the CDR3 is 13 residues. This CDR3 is CASSALAGREAFF. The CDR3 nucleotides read TGTGCCAGCTCAGCATTGGCCGGGAGAGAAGCTTTCTTT.

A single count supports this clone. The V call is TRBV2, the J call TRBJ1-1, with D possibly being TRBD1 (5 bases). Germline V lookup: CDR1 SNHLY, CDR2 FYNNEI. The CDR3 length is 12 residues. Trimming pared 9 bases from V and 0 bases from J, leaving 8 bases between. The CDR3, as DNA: TGTGCCAGGGACACTCTGAACACTGAAGCTTTCTTT. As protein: CARDTLNTEAFF.

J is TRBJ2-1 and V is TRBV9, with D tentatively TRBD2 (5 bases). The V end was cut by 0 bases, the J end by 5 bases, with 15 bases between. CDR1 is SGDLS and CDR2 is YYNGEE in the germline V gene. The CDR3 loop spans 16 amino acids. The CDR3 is CASSVAPVVRDNEQFF. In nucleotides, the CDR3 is TGTGCCAGCAGCGTAGCCCCGGTAGTGAGGGACAATGAGCAGTTCTTC.

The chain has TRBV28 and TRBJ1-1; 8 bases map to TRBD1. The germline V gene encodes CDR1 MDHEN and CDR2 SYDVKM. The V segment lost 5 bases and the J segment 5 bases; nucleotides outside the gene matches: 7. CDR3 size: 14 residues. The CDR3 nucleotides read TGTGCCAGCAGTGACAGGGGAGTTCGGACTGAAGCTTTCTTT. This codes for CASSDRGVRTEAFF.

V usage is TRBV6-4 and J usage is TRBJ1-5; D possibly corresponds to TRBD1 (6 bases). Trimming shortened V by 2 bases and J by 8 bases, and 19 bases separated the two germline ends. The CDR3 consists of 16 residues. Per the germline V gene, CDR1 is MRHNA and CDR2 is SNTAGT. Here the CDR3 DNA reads TGTGCCAGCAGTGACCTCGGGGGGGCTGTGCGTAAGCCCCAGCATTTT. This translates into CASSDLGGAVRKPQHF.

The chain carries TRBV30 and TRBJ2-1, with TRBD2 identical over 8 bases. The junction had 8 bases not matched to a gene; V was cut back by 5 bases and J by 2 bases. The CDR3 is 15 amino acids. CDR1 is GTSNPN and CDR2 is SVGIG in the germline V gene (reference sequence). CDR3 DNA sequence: TGTGCCTGGGGCTTTTTGCGGGGGGCCTACAATGAGCAGTTCTTC. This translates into CAWGFLRGAYNEQFF.

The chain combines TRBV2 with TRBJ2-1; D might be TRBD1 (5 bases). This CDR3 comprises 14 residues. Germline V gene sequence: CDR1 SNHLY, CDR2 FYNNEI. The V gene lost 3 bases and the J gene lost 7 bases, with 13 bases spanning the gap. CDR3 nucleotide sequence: TGTGCCAGCAGTGACAGGGTAGGTCCTAATGAGCAGTTCTTC. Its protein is CASSDRVGPNEQFF.

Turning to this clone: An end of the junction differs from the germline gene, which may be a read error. The CDR3 sequence is CATSRGGGSATGTQYF. DNA of the CDR3: TGTGCCACCAGCAGAGGAGGGGGATCGGCCACAGGTACGCAGTATTTT. V and J are TRBV15 and TRBJ2-3; D perhaps matches TRBD1 (6 bases). The germline V gene encodes CDR1 LNHNV and CDR2 YYDKDF (reference sequence). The CDR3 is made up of 16 amino acids.

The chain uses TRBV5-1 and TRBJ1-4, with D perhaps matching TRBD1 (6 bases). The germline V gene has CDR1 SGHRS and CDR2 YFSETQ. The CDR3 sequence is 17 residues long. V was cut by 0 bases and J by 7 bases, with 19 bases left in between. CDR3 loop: CASSLGETGSGREKLFF. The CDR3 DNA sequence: TGCGCCAGCAGCTTGGGGGAAACAGGGTCAGGTCGTGAAAAACTGTTTTTT.

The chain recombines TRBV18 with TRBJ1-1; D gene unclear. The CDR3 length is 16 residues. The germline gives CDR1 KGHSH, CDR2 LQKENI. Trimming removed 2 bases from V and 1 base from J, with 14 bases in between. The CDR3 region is CASSPNSRGGNTEAFF. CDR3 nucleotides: TGTGCCAGCTCACCAAACTCCCGGGGAGGGAACACTGAAGCTTTCTTT.